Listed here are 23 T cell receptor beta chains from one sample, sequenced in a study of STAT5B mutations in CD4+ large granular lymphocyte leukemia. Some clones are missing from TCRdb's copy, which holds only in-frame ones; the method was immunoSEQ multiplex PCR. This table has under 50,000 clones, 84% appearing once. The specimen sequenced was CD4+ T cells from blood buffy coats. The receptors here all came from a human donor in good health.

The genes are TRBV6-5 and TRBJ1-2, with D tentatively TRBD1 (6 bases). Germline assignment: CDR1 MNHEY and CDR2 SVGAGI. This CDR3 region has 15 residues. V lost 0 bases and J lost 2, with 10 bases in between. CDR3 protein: CASSYSPGVNYGYTF. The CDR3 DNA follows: TGTGCCAGCAGTTACTCGCCAGGGGTAAACTATGGCTACACCTTC.

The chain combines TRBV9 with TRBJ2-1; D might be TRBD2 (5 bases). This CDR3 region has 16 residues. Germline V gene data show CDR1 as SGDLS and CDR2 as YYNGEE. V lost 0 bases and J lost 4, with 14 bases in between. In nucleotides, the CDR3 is TGTGCCAGCAGCGTAGTTCCGGAGGAGAGATACAATGAGCAGTTCTTC. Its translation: CASSVVPEERYNEQFF.

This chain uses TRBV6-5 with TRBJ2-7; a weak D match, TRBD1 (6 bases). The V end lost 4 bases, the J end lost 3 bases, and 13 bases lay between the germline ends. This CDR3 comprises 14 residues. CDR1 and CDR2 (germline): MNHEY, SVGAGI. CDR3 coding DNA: TGTGCCAGCAGTTCCCCGGGACACCTCTACGAGCAGTACTTC. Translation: CASSSPGHLYEQYF.

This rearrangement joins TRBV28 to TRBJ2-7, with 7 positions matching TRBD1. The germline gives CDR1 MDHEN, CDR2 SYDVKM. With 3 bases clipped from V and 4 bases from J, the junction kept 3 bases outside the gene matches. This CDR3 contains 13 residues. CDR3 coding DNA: TGTGCCAGCAGTTTGACAGGGCCTTACGAGCAGTACTTC. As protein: CASSLTGPYEQYF. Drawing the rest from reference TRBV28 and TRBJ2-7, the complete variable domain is DVKVTQSSRYLVKRTGEKVFLECVQDMDHENMFWYRQDPGLGLRLIYFSYDVKMKEKGDIPEGYSVSREKKERFSLILESASTNQTSMYLCASSLTGPYEQYFGPGTRLTVT.

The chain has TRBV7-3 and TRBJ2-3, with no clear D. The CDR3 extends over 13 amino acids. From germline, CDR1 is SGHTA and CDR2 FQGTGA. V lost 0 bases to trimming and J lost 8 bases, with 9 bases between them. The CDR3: CASSLTREGTQYF. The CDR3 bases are TGTGCCAGCAGCTTAACCCGCGAAGGTACGCAGTATTTT.

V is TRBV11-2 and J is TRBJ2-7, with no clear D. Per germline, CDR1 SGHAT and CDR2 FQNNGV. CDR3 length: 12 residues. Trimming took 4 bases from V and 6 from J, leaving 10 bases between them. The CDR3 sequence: CASSYPGFEQYF. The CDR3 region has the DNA TGTGCCAGCAGCTATCCCGGCTTCGAGCAGTACTTC.

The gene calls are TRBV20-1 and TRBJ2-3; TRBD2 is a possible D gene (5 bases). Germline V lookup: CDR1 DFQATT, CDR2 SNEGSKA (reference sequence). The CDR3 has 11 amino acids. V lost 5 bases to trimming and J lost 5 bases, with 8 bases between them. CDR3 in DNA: TGCAGTGCTCCTGAGGGAGATACGCAGTATTTT. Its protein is CSAPEGDTQYF.

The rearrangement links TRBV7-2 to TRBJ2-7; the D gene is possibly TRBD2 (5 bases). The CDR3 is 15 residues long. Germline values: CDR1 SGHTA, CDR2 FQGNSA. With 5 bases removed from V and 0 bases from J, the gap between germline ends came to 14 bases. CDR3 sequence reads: CASSERRTSSYEQYF. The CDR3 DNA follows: TGTGCCAGCAGCGAGAGGAGAACTAGCTCCTACGAGCAGTACTTC.

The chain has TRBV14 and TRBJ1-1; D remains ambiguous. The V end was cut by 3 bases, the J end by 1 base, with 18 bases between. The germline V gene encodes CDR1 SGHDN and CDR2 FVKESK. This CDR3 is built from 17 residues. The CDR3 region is CASSHPSKATRNTEAFF. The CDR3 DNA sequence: TGTGCCAGCAGCCATCCCTCTAAGGCGACACGGAACACTGAAGCTTTCTTT.

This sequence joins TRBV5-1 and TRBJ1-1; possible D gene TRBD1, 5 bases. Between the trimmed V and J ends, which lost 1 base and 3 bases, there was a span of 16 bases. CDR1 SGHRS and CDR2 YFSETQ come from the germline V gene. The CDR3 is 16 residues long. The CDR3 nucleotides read TGCGCCAGCAGCTTGAGAAGGACATTGGGGGACACTGAAGCTTTCTTT. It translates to CASSLRRTLGDTEAFF.

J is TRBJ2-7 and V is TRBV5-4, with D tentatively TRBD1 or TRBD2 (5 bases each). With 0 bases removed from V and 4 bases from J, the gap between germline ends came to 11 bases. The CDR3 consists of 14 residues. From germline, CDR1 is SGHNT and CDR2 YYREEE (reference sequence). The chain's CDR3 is CASSLGGYTYEQYF. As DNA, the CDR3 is TGTGCCAGCAGCTTGGGGGGGTATACGTACGAGCAGTACTTC.

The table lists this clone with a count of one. The CDR3 loop reads CASNLRESGANVLTF. In DNA, the CDR3 is TGTGCCAGCAACCTTCGGGAGTCTGGGGCCAACGTCCTGACTTTC. This sequence joins TRBV28 and TRBJ2-6; TRBD2 might be the D (6 bases). Germline V CDR1 and CDR2: MDHEN, SYDVKM. This CDR3 comprises 15 residues. With 7 bases removed from V and 1 base from J, the gap between germline ends came to 11 bases.

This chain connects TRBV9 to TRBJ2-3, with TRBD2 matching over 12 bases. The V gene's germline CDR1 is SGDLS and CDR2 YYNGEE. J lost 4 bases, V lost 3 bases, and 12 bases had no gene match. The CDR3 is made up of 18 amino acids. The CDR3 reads CASSAWGGLAGSPDTQYF. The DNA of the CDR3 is TGTGCCAGCAGCGCGTGGGGGGGACTAGCGGGTTCCCCAGATACGCAGTATTTT.

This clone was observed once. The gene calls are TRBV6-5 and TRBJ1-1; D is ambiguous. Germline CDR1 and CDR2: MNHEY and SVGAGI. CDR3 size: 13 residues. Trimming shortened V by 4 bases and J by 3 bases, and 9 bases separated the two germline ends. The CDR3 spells CASSSRRDTEAFF. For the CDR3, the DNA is TGTGCCAGCAGTTCACGCAGAGACACTGAAGCTTTCTTT.

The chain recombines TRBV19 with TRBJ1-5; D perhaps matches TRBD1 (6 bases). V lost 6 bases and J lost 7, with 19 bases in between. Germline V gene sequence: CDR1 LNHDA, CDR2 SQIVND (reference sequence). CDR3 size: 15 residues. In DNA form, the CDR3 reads TGTGCCAGTAGCACAAACCGGGGGGCGGAACAGCCCCAGCATTTT. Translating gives CASSTNRGAEQPQHF.

CDR3 region: CASSYTGTSNEQFF. The CDR3 bases are TGTGCCAGCAGCTATACCGGGACTAGTAATGAGCAGTTCTTC. V is TRBV5-4 and J is TRBJ2-1; 8 bases align to TRBD2. CDR1 SGHNT and CDR2 YYREEE come from the germline V gene (reference sequence). V lost 3 bases to trimming and J lost 7 bases; unmatched junction nucleotides: 6. The CDR3 loop spans 14 amino acids. Full variable domain (outside the CDR3, taken from reference TRBV5-4 and TRBJ2-1): ETGVTQSPTHLIKTRGQQVTLRCSSQSGHNTVSWYQQALGQGPQFIFQYYREEENGRGNFPPRFSGLQFPNYSSELNVNALELDDSALYLCASSYTGTSNEQFFGPGTRLTVL.

CDR3 in DNA: TGTGCCAGCAGTTACCAACAGGGGGGGGAGCAGTACTTC. Translation gives CASSYQQGGEQYF. The chain combines TRBV6-6 with TRBJ2-7, with a tentative D call TRBD1 (8 bases). The CDR3 has 13 residues. CDR1 and CDR2 (germline): MNHNY, SVGAGI (reference sequence). V was cut by 2 bases and J by 7 bases, with 12 bases left in between.

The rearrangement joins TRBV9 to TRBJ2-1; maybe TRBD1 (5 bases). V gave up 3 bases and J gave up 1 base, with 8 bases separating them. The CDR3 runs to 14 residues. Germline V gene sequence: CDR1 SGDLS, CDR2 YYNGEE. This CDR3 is CASSAGISYNEQFF. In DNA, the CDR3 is TGTGCCAGCAGCGCAGGGATATCCTACAATGAGCAGTTCTTC.

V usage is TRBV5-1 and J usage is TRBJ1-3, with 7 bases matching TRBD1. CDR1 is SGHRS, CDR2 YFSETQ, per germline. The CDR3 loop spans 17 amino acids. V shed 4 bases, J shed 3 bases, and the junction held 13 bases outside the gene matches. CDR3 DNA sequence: TGCGCCAGCAGCGTGGGGAACAGGGGTATTGGTGGAAACACCATATATTTT. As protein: CASSVGNRGIGGNTIYF.

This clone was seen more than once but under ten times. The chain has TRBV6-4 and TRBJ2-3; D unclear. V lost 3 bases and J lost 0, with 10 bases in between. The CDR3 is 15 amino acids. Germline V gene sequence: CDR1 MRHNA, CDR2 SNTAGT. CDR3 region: CASSEGASSTDTQYF. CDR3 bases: TGTGCCAGCAGTGAAGGAGCGTCTAGCACAGATACGCAGTATTTT.

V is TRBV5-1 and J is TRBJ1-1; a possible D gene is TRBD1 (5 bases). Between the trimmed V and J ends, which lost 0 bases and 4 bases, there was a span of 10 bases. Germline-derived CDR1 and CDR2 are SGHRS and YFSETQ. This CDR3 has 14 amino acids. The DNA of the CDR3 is TGCGCCAGCAGCTTGGGAGGGGCGGGCACTGAAGCTTTCTTT. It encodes CASSLGGAGTEAFF.

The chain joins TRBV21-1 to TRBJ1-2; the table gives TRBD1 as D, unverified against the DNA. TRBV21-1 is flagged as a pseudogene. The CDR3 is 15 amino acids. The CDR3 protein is CASIQTGGGFDGYTF. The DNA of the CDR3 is TGTGCCAGCATCCAGACAGGGGGCGGTTTTGATGGCTACACCTTC.

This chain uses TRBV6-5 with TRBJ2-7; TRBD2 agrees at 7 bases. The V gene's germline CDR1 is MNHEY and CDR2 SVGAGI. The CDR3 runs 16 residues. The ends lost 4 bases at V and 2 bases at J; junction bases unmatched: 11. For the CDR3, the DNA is TGTGCCAGCAGTTCCCCTCGAGGGAGGGCCCCCTACGAGCAGTACTTC. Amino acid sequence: CASSSPRGRAPYEQYF.